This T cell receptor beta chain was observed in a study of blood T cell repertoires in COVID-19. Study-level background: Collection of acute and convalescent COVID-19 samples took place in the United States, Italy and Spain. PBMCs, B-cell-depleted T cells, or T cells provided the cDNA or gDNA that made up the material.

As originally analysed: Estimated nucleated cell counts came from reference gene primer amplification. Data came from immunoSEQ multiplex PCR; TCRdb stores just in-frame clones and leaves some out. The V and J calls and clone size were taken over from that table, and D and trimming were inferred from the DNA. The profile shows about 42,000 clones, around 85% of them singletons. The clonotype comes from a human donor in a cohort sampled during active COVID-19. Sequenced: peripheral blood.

CDR3 nucleotide sequence: TGTGCCAGCAGTTACCCCGACACTGAAGCTTTCTTT. Protein sequence: CASSYPDTEAFF. V and J are TRBV6-2 or TRBV6-3 and TRBJ1-1; D is unresolved. In germline, CDR1 is MNHEY, CDR2 SVGEGT. The CDR3 is 12 amino acids. Trimming left V 2 bases short and J 3 bases short, with 4 bases between.